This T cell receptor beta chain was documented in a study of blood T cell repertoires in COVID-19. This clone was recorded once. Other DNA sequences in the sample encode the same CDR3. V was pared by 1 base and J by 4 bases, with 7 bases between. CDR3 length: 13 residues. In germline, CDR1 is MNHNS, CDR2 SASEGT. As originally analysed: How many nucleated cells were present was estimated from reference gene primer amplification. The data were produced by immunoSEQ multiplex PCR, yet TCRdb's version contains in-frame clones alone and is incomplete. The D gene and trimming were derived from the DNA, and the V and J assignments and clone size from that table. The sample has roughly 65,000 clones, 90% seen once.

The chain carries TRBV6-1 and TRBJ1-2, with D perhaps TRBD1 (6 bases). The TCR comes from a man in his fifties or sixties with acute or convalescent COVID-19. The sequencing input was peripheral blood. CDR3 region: CASSEGRGYGYTF. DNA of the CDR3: TGTGCCAGCAGTGAAGGCAGGGGCTATGGCTACACCTTC.